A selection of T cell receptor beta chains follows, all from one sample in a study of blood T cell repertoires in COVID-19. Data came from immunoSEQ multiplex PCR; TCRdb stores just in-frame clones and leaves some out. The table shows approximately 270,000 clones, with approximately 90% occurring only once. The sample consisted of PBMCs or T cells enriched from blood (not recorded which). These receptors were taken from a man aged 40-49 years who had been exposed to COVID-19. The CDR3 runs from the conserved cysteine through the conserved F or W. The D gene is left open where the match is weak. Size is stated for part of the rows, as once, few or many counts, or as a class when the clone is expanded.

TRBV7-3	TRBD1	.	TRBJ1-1	CASSGTGVTEAFF
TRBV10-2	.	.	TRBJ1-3	CASRETGNTIYF
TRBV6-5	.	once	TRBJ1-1	CASSYRGGTEAFF
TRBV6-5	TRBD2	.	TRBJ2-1	CASNPGEGPKGFF
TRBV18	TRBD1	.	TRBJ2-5	CASSYRGVSQETQYF
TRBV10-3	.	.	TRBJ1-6	CAISDPPEYNSPLHF
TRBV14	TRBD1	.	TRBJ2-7	CASSQDRTGDEQYF
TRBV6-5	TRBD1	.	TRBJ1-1	CASSYSIDRGVEAFF
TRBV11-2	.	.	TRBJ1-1	CASSPPGAEAFF
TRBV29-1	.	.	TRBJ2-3	CSVRLGDTTDTQYF
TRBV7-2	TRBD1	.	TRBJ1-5	CASSKTGGFNQPQHF
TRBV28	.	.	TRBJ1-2	CASSLEIVGHIYGYTF
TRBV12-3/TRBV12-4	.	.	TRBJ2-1	CASRSFGGYQEFF
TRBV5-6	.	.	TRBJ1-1	CASSMTVWNTEAFF
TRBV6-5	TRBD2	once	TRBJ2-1	CASSGLAGALEQFF
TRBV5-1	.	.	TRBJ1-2	CASSLEDSIYGYTF
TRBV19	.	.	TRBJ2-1	CASSIEGTSYNEQFF
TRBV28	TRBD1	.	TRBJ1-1	CASSTLTGGGTEAFF
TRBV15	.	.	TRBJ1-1	CATSILRGNTEAFF
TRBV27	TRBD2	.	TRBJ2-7	CASSLAGLSYEQYF
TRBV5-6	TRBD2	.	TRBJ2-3	CATTNLAEGISSTDTQYF
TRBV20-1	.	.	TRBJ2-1	CSASTYNEQFF
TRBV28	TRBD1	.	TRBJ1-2	CASSLTTGTQAYGYTF
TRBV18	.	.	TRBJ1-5	CASSGGGNQPQHF
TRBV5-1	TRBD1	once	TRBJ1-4	CASSLEGQSTNEKLFF
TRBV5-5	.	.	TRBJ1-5	CASSWGDWGRGNQPQHF